The sample holds many counts of the clone carrying this TCR beta chain. What it binds is unknown. This specimen belongs to a study of blood T cells in healthy people across ages. For the study at large: Template switching picked up about one barcoded beta molecule for each two T cells.

Peripheral blood, roughly 9.3 milliliters per donor, was collected. Study findings and constraints: Long-lived donors had more naive CD4+ cells and higher diversity than aged donors.

The V gene's germline CDR1 is LGHNA and CDR2 YNFKEQ. Deletions cut 3 bases from V and 0 bases from J, with 8 bases between. This CDR3 contains 14 residues. A J-beta primer mix and a sample-barcoded 5' primer were used in a second PCR of about 6 to 12 cycles. One entry per CDR3 protein results from TCRdb running MiXCR on the 5' RACE reads. The profile shows 800,000 to 950,000 distinct CDR3 sequences, approximately 35% of them singletons. The chain combines TRBV4-2 with TRBJ1-1, with no clear D. This clonotype was obtained from a man aged 18 to 29 in good health. The sample comprised blood. The CDR3: CASSQMPMNTEAFF. For the CDR3, the DNA is TGTGCCAGCAGCCAGATGCCCATGAACACTGAAGCTTTCTTT.